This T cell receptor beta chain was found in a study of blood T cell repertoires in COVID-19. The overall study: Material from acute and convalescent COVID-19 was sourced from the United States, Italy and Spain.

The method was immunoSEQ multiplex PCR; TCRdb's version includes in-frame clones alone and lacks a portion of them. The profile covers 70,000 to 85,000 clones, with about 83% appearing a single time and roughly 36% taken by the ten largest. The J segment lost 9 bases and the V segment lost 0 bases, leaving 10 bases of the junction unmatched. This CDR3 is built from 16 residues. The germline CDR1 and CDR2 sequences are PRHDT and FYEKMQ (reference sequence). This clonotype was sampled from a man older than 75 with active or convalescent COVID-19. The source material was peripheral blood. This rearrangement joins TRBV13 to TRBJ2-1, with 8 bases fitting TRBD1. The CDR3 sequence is CASSLGSGQGGFEQFF. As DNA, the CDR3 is TGTGCCAGCAGCTTAGGGAGCGGACAGGGTGGTTTTGAGCAGTTCTTC.